The 32 T cell receptor beta chains below all came from one sample that was sequenced in a study of shared clonotypes between healthy human individuals. TCRdb's copy holds only in-frame clones and misses some; the assay was immunoSEQ multiplex PCR. The sample carries approximately 1.5 million clones, nearly 99% recorded once. Sequencing used naive CD4+ T cells sorted from blood. Stated subset: CD45RA+ positively selected. These TCRs come from a man aged 25-40 years in good health.

The V and J genes are TRBV28 and TRBJ2-7; no definite D call. The V gene lost 2 bases and the J gene lost 0 bases, with 11 bases spanning the gap. CDR3 size: 15 residues. The V gene's germline CDR1 is MDHEN and CDR2 SYDVKM. CDR3 loop: CASSLSRQNSYEQYF. The CDR3 region has the DNA TGTGCCAGCAGTTTAAGTCGTCAGAACTCCTACGAGCAGTACTTC.

This sequence joins TRBV18 and TRBJ2-7; D may be TRBD1 (6 bases). CDR3 length: 13 residues. V dropped 3 bases and J dropped 3 bases, with 9 bases sitting between them. Per germline, CDR1 KGHSH and CDR2 LQKENI. The CDR3 region has the DNA TGTGCCAGCTCACCTCGGGGACACTACGAGCAGTACTTC. Encoded protein: CASSPRGHYEQYF.

The CDR3 protein is CATSPRQGAGELFF. Written as DNA, the CDR3 is TGTGCCACCAGCCCGCGACAGGGGGCTGGGGAGCTGTTTTTT. This chain joins TRBV15 and TRBJ2-2; TRBD1 matches 10 bases. Per germline, CDR1 LNHNV and CDR2 YYDKDF (reference sequence). This CDR3 region has 14 residues. The V gene end was trimmed by 5 bases and the J gene end by 8 bases; junction bases not matched to a gene: 5.

The chain is built from TRBV6-1 and TRBJ1-1; weak D call: TRBD1 (5 bases). V gave up 0 bases and J gave up 0 bases, with 5 bases separating them. This CDR3 has 14 amino acids. The germline V gene has CDR1 MNHNS and CDR2 SASEGT. The CDR3 loop is CASSEADMNTEAFF. In DNA, the CDR3 is TGTGCCAGCAGTGAAGCGGACATGAACACTGAAGCTTTCTTT.

This clone has more than one count but fewer than ten. Distinct nucleotide sequences in the sample also encode this CDR3. The V gene is TRBV15, the J gene TRBJ1-5; D not resolved. The CDR3 spans 12 residues. V shed 1 base and J shed 4 bases, with 2 bases lying between them. CDR1 is LNHNV, CDR2 YYDKDF, per germline (reference sequence). CDR3 nucleotide sequence: TGTGCCACCAGCAGAGGGAATCAGCCCCAGCATTTT. This codes for CATSRGNQPQHF.

The chain links TRBV2 to TRBJ1-1, with TRBD1 as a possible D gene (5 bases). V shed 6 bases and J shed 10 bases, with 9 bases lying between them. Germline V lookup: CDR1 SNHLY, CDR2 FYNNEI. The CDR3 runs to 10 residues. The CDR3 loop is CASRSGLAFF. CDR3 sequence (DNA): TGTGCCAGCAGGTCAGGGTTAGCTTTCTTT.

This clone showed up just once. This chain links TRBV5-1 with TRBJ2-7; 8 bases are shared with TRBD2. CDR1 is SGHRS, CDR2 YFSETQ, per germline. The CDR3 covers 16 residues. Trimming took 0 bases from V and 2 from J; bases not matched to a gene: 7. The CDR3 DNA follows: TGCGCCAGCAGCTTGGTTAGCGGGATACCAACCTACGAGCAGTACTTC. It translates to CASSLVSGIPTYEQYF.

The chain joins TRBV29-1 to TRBJ1-1; tentatively, D is TRBD1 (5 bases). V was pared by 3 bases and J by 7 bases, with 12 bases between. The CDR3 totals 12 residues. CDR1 and CDR2 from the germline V gene are SQVTM and ANQGSEA. CDR3 region: CSVDGGDGEAFF. The CDR3, as DNA: TGCAGCGTTGACGGAGGGGACGGTGAAGCTTTCTTT.

The DNA of the CDR3 is TGTGCCAGCAGTTCCTTGATCACTCAGAGGACCATCTGGGACGAGCAGTACTTC. It codes for CASSSLITQRTIWDEQYF. The chain has TRBV28 and TRBJ2-7; D is ambiguous. This CDR3 region has 18 residues. With 4 bases removed from V and 5 bases from J, the gap between germline ends came to 27 bases. CDR1 and CDR2 (germline): MDHEN, SYDVKM.

This clone came up once. The rearrangement links TRBV18 to TRBJ2-7; no reliable D call. The CDR3 is 18 amino acids. Trimming took 6 bases from V and 1 from J, leaving 25 bases between them. Germline CDR1 KGHSH, CDR2 LQKENI. CDR3 sequence (DNA): TGTGCCAGCTCGACCAAGCTTATTTCTACAGACTTTTCCTACGAGCAGTACTTC. Its translation is CASSTKLISTDFSYEQYF.

This clone was recorded only once. This sequence joins TRBV5-4 and TRBJ1-2; 7 positions agree with TRBD1. J was trimmed by 7 bases and V by 0 bases; bases with no gene match: 9. Germline CDR1 reads SGHNT; CDR2 reads YYREEE (reference sequence). The CDR3 sequence is 15 residues long. This chain's CDR3 is CASSLVGGIPSGYTF. CDR3 in DNA: TGTGCCAGCAGCTTGGTAGGGGGCATACCCAGTGGCTACACCTTC. Filled out from reference TRBV5-4 and TRBJ1-2, the complete variable domain reads ETGVTQSPTHLIKTRGQQVTLRCSSQSGHNTVSWYQQALGQGPQFIFQYYREEENGRGNFPPRFSGLQFPNYSSELNVNALELDDSALYLCASSLVGGIPSGYTFGSGTRLTVV.

The V gene is TRBV5-1, the J gene TRBJ2-1; 14 bases are a match to TRBD2. The CDR3 totals 15 residues. Germline-derived CDR1 and CDR2 are SGHRS and YFSETQ. Trimming cost V 7 bases and J 8 bases; bases outside gene matches: 8. The CDR3, as DNA: TGCGCCAGCGGGATGAGACTAGCGGGAGGGGATGAGCAGTTCTTC. Residues: CASGMRLAGGDEQFF.

This chain links TRBV5-1 with TRBJ2-1, with 8 bases matching TRBD1. Germline CDR1 SGHRS, CDR2 YFSETQ. The junction had 6 bases not matched to a gene; V was cut back by 4 bases and J by 6 bases. The CDR3 is 14 residues long. The CDR3, as DNA: TGCGCCAGCAGCCGACAGGGGTTATCCAATGAGCAGTTCTTC. Amino acid sequence: CASSRQGLSNEQFF.

This chain connects TRBV7-3 to TRBJ2-1, with D uncertain. Looked up from germline, CDR1 is SGHTA and CDR2 is FQGTGA. Trimming shortened V by 3 bases and J by 9 bases, and 12 bases separated the two germline ends. The CDR3 is made up of 13 amino acids. CDR3 region: CASSLASSGEQFF. DNA of the CDR3: TGTGCCAGCAGCTTGGCATCCTCCGGTGAGCAGTTCTTC.

The chain couples TRBV29-1 to TRBJ2-7; D is perhaps TRBD2 (6 bases). The CDR3 sequence is 16 residues long. V gave up 6 bases and J gave up 2 bases, with 23 bases separating them. Looked up from germline, CDR1 is SQVTM and CDR2 is ANQGSEA. CDR3 nucleotides: TGCAGCGTCTGGGGGGTCACCGGGACCGGGGCCTACGAGCAGTACTTC. Its protein is CSVWGVTGTGAYEQYF.

The rearrangement uses TRBV28 and TRBJ2-1; TRBD2 is a possible D gene (5 bases). Trimming removed 1 base at V and 3 bases at J, with 13 bases between. The CDR3 loop spans 16 amino acids. CDR1 is MDHEN, CDR2 SYDVKM, per germline. The CDR3 loop is CASSLSVGVGYNEQFF. The CDR3 DNA reads as TGTGCCAGCAGTTTATCGGTGGGAGTTGGCTACAATGAGCAGTTCTTC.

The V gene is TRBV28, the J gene TRBJ1-2; D is unclear. V dropped 6 bases and J dropped 5 bases, with 13 bases sitting between them. Germline V gene data show CDR1 as MDHEN and CDR2 as SYDVKM. The CDR3 contains 13 residues. Written as DNA, the CDR3 is TGTGCCAGCAGGATCGCCAGATGGTATGGCTACACCTTC. This sequence encodes CASRIARWYGYTF.

J is TRBJ1-1 and V is TRBV6-4; D gene ambiguous. The germline V and J ends were trimmed by 3 bases and 3 bases, with 8 bases remaining between them. The CDR3 covers 13 residues. CDR1 MRHNA and CDR2 SNTAGT come from the germline V gene. CDR3 loop: CASSEGIHTEAFF. CDR3 nucleotides: TGTGCCAGCAGTGAAGGCATCCACACTGAAGCTTTCTTT.

The chain links TRBV11-2 to TRBJ1-1, with no clear D. Germline assignment: CDR1 SGHAT and CDR2 FQNNGV. Trimming stripped 1 base from V and 4 bases from J, with 13 bases between. The CDR3 totals 15 residues. DNA for the CDR3: TGTGCCAGCAGCTTAGGTATAATCGTACCCACTGAAGCTTTCTTT. It yields the protein CASSLGIIVPTEAFF.

Only one count was recorded for this clone. The V and J genes are TRBV4-3 and TRBJ2-3; 7 positions agree with TRBD1. CDR1 and CDR2 (germline): LGHNA, YSLEER. CDR3 length equals 16 residues. V shed 0 bases, J shed 6 bases, and the junction held 9 bases outside the gene matches. The CDR3 loop reads CASSQDPRTGGDTQYF. In nucleotides, the CDR3 is TGCGCCAGCAGCCAAGATCCCCGGACAGGTGGGGATACGCAGTATTTT.

The rearrangement joins TRBV4-1 to TRBJ1-5; perhaps TRBD1 as D (6 bases). This CDR3 has 16 residues. V was clipped by 0 bases and J by 4 bases, with 13 bases between them. CDR1 is MGHRA, CDR2 YSYEKL, per germline. The CDR3 reads CASSQEDRTGNQPQHF. CDR3 sequence (DNA): TGCGCCAGCAGCCAAGAAGACAGGACTGGGAATCAGCCCCAGCATTTT.

V gene TRBV9 combines with J gene TRBJ2-2; D is possibly TRBD2 (6 bases). With 4 bases removed from V and 5 bases from J, the gap between germline ends came to 12 bases. The CDR3 is made up of 14 amino acids. Per the germline V gene, CDR1 is SGDLS and CDR2 is YYNGEE. DNA of the CDR3: TGTGCCAGCAGCCCCTTGGGGGGAACCGGGGAGCTGTTTTTT. Translation: CASSPLGGTGELFF.

The chain combines TRBV5-6 with TRBJ1-4; unclear D gene. This CDR3 is 14 amino acids long. V was clipped by 4 bases and J by 8 bases, with 15 bases between them. CDR1 is SGHDT and CDR2 is YYEEEE in the germline V gene. CDR3 region: CASSLPTAREKLFF. Written as DNA, the CDR3 is TGTGCCAGCAGCCTCCCTACGGCCAGAGAAAAACTGTTTTTT.

V gene TRBV5-4 combines with J gene TRBJ2-3; TRBD2 might be the D (5 bases). V dropped 4 bases and J dropped 4 bases, with 16 bases sitting between them. The CDR3 has 15 amino acids. Germline V CDR1 and CDR2: SGHNT, YYREEE (reference sequence). The CDR3 reads CASSDGPGKSDTQYF. The CDR3 DNA sequence: TGTGCCAGCAGCGATGGGCCGGGAAAGTCAGATACGCAGTATTTT. The variable domain in full, with the rest retrieved from reference TRBV5-4 and TRBJ2-3, is ETGVTQSPTHLIKTRGQQVTLRCSSQSGHNTVSWYQQALGQGPQFIFQYYREEENGRGNFPPRFSGLQFPNYSSELNVNALELDDSALYLCASSDGPGKSDTQYFGPGTRLTVL.

The chain couples TRBV6-1 to TRBJ2-1, with TRBD2 identical over 14 bases. This CDR3 has 18 amino acids. Per germline, CDR1 MNHNS and CDR2 SASEGT. V lost 4 bases to trimming and J lost 6 bases; unmatched junction nucleotides: 11. Written as DNA, the CDR3 is TGTGCCAGCAGTGTGCACGATGGGACTAGCGGGAGACTCAATGAGCAGTTCTTC. It encodes CASSVHDGTSGRLNEQFF.

The chain has TRBV18 and TRBJ1-1; D remains unclear. Trimming cost V 1 base and J 3 bases, with 12 bases left between them. This CDR3 spans 15 amino acids. Germline loops: CDR1 KGHSH, CDR2 LQKENI. CDR3 amino acids: CASSPRLGFDTEAFF. The CDR3 nucleotides are TGTGCCAGCTCACCACGTTTGGGATTCGACACTGAAGCTTTCTTT.

A single count supports this clone. The V call is TRBV9, the J call TRBJ2-2; the D gene could be TRBD1 or TRBD2 (7 bases each). The CDR3 length is 15 residues. Germline assignment: CDR1 SGDLS and CDR2 YYNGEE. V lost 3 bases, J lost 7 bases, and 16 bases lay in between. CDR3 region: CASSALGGGFGELFF. The CDR3 DNA sequence: TGTGCCAGCAGCGCCCTGGGAGGGGGCTTCGGGGAGCTGTTTTTT.

CDR3 residues: CASSAGQGPGDTQYF. The DNA for the CDR3 is TGTGCCAGCAGTGCGGGACAGGGGCCGGGAGATACGCAGTATTTT. The chain joins TRBV25-1 to TRBJ2-3, with 10 bases that match TRBD1. The CDR3 is 15 residues long. With V trimmed by 4 bases and J by 5 bases, 6 bases remained unmatched. Germline V gives CDR1 MGHDK, CDR2 SYGVNS. Full variable domain (outside the CDR3, taken from reference TRBV25-1 and TRBJ2-3): EADIYQTPRYLVIGTGKKITLECSQTMGHDKMYWYQQDPGMELHLIHYSYGVNSTEKGDLSSESTVSRIRTEHFPLTLESARPSHTSQYLCASSAGQGPGDTQYFGPGTRLTVL.

The chain recombines TRBV5-1 with TRBJ2-1; 9 bases are a match to TRBD2. CDR1 and CDR2 from the germline V gene are SGHRS and YFSETQ. V dropped 2 bases and J dropped 4; count of bases not matched to a gene: 4. CDR3 length: 15 residues. In DNA, the CDR3 is TGCGCCAGCAGCTTAGCAGCGGGGGGTTACAATGAGCAGTTCTTC. Its translation: CASSLAAGGYNEQFF.

This chain joins TRBV9 and TRBJ2-7; D unresolved. From germline, CDR1 is SGDLS and CDR2 YYNGEE. Trimming left V 4 bases short and J 0 bases short, with 11 bases between. The CDR3 totals 14 residues. Here the CDR3 DNA reads TGTGCCAGCAGCCGCGGTACAATCTCCTACGAGCAGTACTTC. Amino acid sequence: CASSRGTISYEQYF.

This chain links TRBV19 with TRBJ2-7, with D unresolved. V was cut by 4 bases and J by 0 bases, with 16 bases left in between. The CDR3 covers 16 residues. Germline V gene data show CDR1 as LNHDA and CDR2 as SQIVND (reference sequence). The CDR3 region has the DNA TGTGCCAGTAGTAAGCGACTTGCCCGGAGCTCCTACGAGCAGTACTTC. This gives the protein CASSKRLARSSYEQYF.

This chain uses TRBV2 with TRBJ1-2; 12 bases align to TRBD1. Trimming removed 8 bases from V and 2 bases from J; junction bases left unmatched: 9. CDR1 SNHLY and CDR2 FYNNEI come from the germline V gene. This CDR3 is 16 amino acids long. The CDR3 loop is CASSDFGTGGNYGYTF. The DNA for the CDR3 is TGTGCCAGCTCAGATTTCGGGACAGGGGGCAACTATGGCTACACCTTC.